Included here is one T cell receptor (beta chain) sequence, with context. Antigen: not known. The sample originates from a study of graft-versus-host responses after intestinal transplantation. CDR1 LNHDA and CDR2 SQIVND come from the germline V gene (reference sequence). This CDR3 region has 11 residues. Trimming removed 5 bases at V and 9 bases at J, with 8 bases between. Generated by immunoSEQ multiplex PCR, the TCRdb table keeps only in-frame clones and is missing some. The sample lists 86,000 or so clones; under 95% were seen once. Study findings and constraints: Recipient bone marrow held GvH clones, some seen earlier in ileum or blood.

This rearrangement joins TRBV19 to TRBJ2-1; the D gene is possibly TRBD1 (5 bases). This TCR came from a human donor who received an intestinal transplant. This sample comprised unstimulated CD8+ T cells sorted from spleen or lymph node cells, obtained before intestinal transplant. The CDR3 DNA is TGTGCCAGTAGTGCAGACAGTGAGCAGTTCTTC. Translated, it gives CASSADSEQFF.